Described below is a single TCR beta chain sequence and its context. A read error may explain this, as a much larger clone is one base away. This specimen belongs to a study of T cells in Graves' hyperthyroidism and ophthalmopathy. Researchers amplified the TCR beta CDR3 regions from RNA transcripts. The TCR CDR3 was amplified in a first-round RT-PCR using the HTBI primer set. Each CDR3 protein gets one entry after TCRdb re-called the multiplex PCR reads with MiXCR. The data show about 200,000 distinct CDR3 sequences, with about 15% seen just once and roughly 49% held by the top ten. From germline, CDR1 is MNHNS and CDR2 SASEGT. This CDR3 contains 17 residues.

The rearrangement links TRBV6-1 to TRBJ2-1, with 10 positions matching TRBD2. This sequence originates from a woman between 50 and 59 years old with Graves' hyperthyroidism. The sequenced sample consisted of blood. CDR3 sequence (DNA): TGTGCCAGCAGTGAAGCGGAAACTAGCGGGACTTACAATGAGCAGTCCTTC. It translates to CASSEAETSGTYNEQSF.